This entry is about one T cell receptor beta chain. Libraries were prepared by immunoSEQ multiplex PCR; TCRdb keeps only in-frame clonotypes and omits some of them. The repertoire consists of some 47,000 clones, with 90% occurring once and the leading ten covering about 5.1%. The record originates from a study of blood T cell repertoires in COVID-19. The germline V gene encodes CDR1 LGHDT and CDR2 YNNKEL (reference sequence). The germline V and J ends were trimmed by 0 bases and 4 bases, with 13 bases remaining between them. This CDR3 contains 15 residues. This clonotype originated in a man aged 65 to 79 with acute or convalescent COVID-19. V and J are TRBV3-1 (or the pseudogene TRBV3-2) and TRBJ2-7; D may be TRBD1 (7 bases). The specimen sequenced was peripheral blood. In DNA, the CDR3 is TGTGCCAGCAGCCAAGAGAAGACAGGGACTTACGAGCAGTACTTC. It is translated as CASSQEKTGTYEQYF.